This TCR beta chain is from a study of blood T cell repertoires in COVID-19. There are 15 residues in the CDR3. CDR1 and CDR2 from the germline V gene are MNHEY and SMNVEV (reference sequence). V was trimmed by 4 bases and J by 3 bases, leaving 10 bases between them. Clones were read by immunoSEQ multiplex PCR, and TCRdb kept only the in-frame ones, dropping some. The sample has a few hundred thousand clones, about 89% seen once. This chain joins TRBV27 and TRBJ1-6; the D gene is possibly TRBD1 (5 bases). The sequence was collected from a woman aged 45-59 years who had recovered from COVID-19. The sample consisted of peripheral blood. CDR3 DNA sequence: TGTGCCAGCAGTTCGGGGGGAAACTATAATTCACCCCTCCACTTT. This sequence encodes CASSSGGNYNSPLHF.